This is a list of T cell receptor beta chains from one sample in a study of blood T cells in healthy people across ages. Using its own MiXCR run on the 5' RACE reads, TCRdb lists one record per CDR3 protein. The table has some 560,000 distinct CDR3 sequences, about 25% seen once. The same sample was also used in a study of T cells of mothers and their children.

The sample consisted of blood. The receptors come from a boy between 2 and 10 years old in good health. Each CDR3 is given with its conserved first and last residue. A D gene is named only where the DNA matches it firmly. Clone size appears in some rows only: once, few, many, or a class for an expanded clone.

clone_size j_call d_call v_call cdr3_aa cdr3_nt
. TRBJ1-1 . TRBV7-9 CASSSPRGGISTEAFF TGTGCCAGCAGCTCCCCGAGGGGGGGTATTTCCACTGAAGCTTTCTTT
few TRBJ2-1 TRBD2 TRBV11-1 CASSPRLAGTYNEQFF TGTGCCAGCAGCCCTCGACTAGCGGGGACCTACAATGAGCAGTTCTTC
many TRBJ1-5 . TRBV29-1 CSVVPLDINQPQHF TGCAGCGTTGTTCCTCTCGACATCAATCAGCCCCAGCATTTT
. TRBJ2-7 TRBD2 TRBV29-1 CSVGRGLSYEQYF TGCAGCGTTGGGAGGGGACTATCCTACGAGCAGTACTTC
. TRBJ1-1 . TRBV20-1 CSARDWRQPNTEAFF TGCAGTGCTAGAGATTGGCGACAACCGAACACTGAAGCTTTCTTT
few TRBJ2-7 . TRBV29-1 CSVLPGDSTYEQYF TGCAGCGTTTTACCGGGGGACTCAACCTACGAGCAGTACTTC
. TRBJ1-2 . TRBV12-3/TRBV12-4 CASSLGQPSGGYTF TGTGCCAGCAGTTTAGGACAGCCCTCTGGGGGCTACACCTTC
few TRBJ1-3 . TRBV13 CASSLGRLGTSGNTIYF TGTGCCAGCAGCTTAGGCCGATTGGGGACCTCTGGAAACACCATATATTTT
few TRBJ2-7 . TRBV29-1 CSVLGHSSYEQYF TGCAGCGTCCTAGGACACAGCTCCTACGAGCAGTACTTC
many TRBJ1-6 TRBD1 TRBV20-1 CSARDNGGQGDSSPLHF TGCAGTGCTAGAGATAATGGCGGACAGGGGGATAGTTCACCCCTCCACTTT
few TRBJ2-3 . TRBV7-9 CASGAAGGETDTQYF TGTGCCAGCGGCGCCGCAGGCGGGGAAACAGATACGCAGTATTTT
. TRBJ2-3 TRBD2 TRBV20-1 CSARRLAGVDTQYF TGCAGTGCTAGAAGACTAGCGGGAGTCGATACGCAGTATTTT
few TRBJ2-5 TRBD2 TRBV7-7 CASSLGLRGVQETQYF TGTGCTAGCAGCTTAGGCCTGCGGGGGGTCCAAGAGACCCAGTACTTC
. TRBJ2-1 TRBD2 TRBV6-5 CASSYGGLAGEQFF TGTGCCAGCAGTTACGGAGGACTAGCGGGCGAGCAGTTCTTC
. TRBJ2-7 TRBD1 TRBV5-1 CASSSDRGVYEQYF TGCGCCAGCAGCTCGGACAGGGGAGTTTACGAGCAGTACTTC
. TRBJ2-5 . TRBV28 CASSLWGTKGTQYF TGTGCCAGCAGTTTATGGGGGACGAAAGGGACCCAGTACTTC
few TRBJ2-5 . TRBV9 CASSVEGGLVETQYF TGTGCCAGCAGCGTTGAGGGGGGGCTCGTAGAGACCCAGTACTTC
few TRBJ2-7 . TRBV9 CASSVGSQASYEQYF TGTGCCAGCAGCGTAGGTAGCCAGGCTTCCTACGAGCAGTACTTC
few TRBJ2-5 TRBD2 TRBV9 CASGTGLAQETQYF TGTGCCAGCGGAACCGGACTAGCCCAAGAGACCCAGTACTTC
few TRBJ1-6 . TRBV20-1 CSASHPKSGSPLHF TGCAGTGCTAGTCACCCCAAAAGCGGTTCACCCCTCCACTTT
. TRBJ2-2 . TRBV18 CASSPTEDATGELFF TGTGCCAGCTCACCGACAGAGGATGCGACGGGGGAGCTGTTTTTT
few TRBJ2-1 . TRBV4-3 CASSQDRLASYNEQFF TGCGCCAGCAGCCAAGACAGGCTTGCCTCCTACAATGAGCAGTTCTTC
. TRBJ1-1 . TRBV29-1 CSVAGRQVDTEAFF TGCAGCGTCGCCGGAAGACAGGTGGACACTGAAGCTTTCTTT
few TRBJ2-7 . TRBV10-3 CAISESLVSYEQYF TGTGCCATCAGTGAGTCGTTAGTCTCCTACGAGCAGTACTTC
. TRBJ2-1 TRBD2 TRBV30 CAWKRGELVGNEQFF TGTGCCTGGAAGCGGGGGGAGTTGGTCGGGAATGAGCAGTTCTTC
. TRBJ1-1 . TRBV20-1 CSANRPGLTSTEAFF TGCAGTGCAAATCGTCCGGGGCTTACGAGCACTGAAGCTTTCTTT
many TRBJ2-3 . TRBV29-1 CSVVGGTQYF TGCAGCGTTGTTGGGGGTACGCAGTATTTT
. TRBJ2-5 . TRBV14 CASSQGGSGQETQYF TGTGCCAGCAGCCAAGGAGGTAGCGGCCAAGAGACCCAGTACTTC
few TRBJ2-1 TRBD2 TRBV4-3 CASSQDRSGSSYNERFF TGCGCCAGCAGCCAAGATCGCAGCGGGAGCTCCTACAATGAGCGGTTCTTC
. TRBJ2-4 . TRBV5-5 CASSGGGIENIQYF TGTGCCAGCAGTGGGGGCGGGATCGAAAACATTCAGTACTTC
. TRBJ2-2 . TRBV6-2/TRBV6-3 CASSLTRGNTGELFF TGTGCCAGCAGTTTAACTAGAGGGAACACCGGGGAGCTGTTTTTT
few TRBJ2-2 TRBD2 TRBV29-1 CSVELAGENTGELFF TGCAGCGTGGAACTAGCGGGGGAGAACACCGGGGAGCTGTTTTTT
. TRBJ2-7 TRBD1 TRBV20-1 CSARDFSRDRGTYEQYF TGCAGTGCTAGAGATTTCTCCCGGGACAGGGGGACCTACGAGCAGTACTTC
few TRBJ2-7 TRBD1 TRBV5-1 CASSLTSPGQGYEQYF TGCGCCAGCAGCTTGACATCTCCGGGACAGGGGTACGAGCAGTACTTC
. TRBJ2-3 . TRBV7-9 CASSTGTSASTDTQYF TGTGCCAGCAGCACAGGGACTTCAGCTAGCACAGATACGCAGTATTTT
few TRBJ2-5 . TRBV20-1 CSQGGVRTETQYF TGCAGTCAAGGTGGTGTGAGAACAGAGACCCAGTACTTC
. TRBJ2-3 TRBD1 TRBV6-5 CASSYSHPGTGMDTQNF TGTGCCAGCAGTTACTCCCATCCCGGGACAGGGATGGATACGCAGAATTTT
few TRBJ2-7 . TRBV15 CATSGSPLYEQYF TGTGCCACCAGCGGGTCCCCGCTCTACGAGCAGTACTTC
. TRBJ2-1 TRBD2 TRBV10-3 CAISPGERESRTNEQFF TGTGCCATCAGCCCGGGGGAGCGGGAGTCCCGAACCAATGAGCAGTTCTTC
few TRBJ1-5 TRBD1 TRBV20-1 CSASGGGVQPQHF TGCAGTGCTAGTGGAGGGGGCGTGCAGCCCCAGCATTTT